Listed below are T cell receptor beta chains from one sample, sequenced in a study of T cell responses to AZD1222 COVID-19 vaccine. Profiled with immunoSEQ multiplex PCR; TCRdb holds only in-frame clones, not every one. The sample has about 270,000 clones; 90% to 95% are singletons. Sample: peripheral blood, taken 28 days after the second AZD1222 dose. The source of these receptors is an adult who received the AZD1222 COVID-19 vaccine. The CDR3 runs from the conserved cysteine through the conserved F or W. Fields, in order: clone size, V gene, D gene, J gene, CDR3 DNA, CDR3 protein. The D gene is left open where the match is weak. Only part of the rows carry a size: once, few, many, or a class if the clone is expanded.

clone size: NA; V gene: TRBV28; D gene: NA; J gene: TRBJ1-5; CDR3 DNA: TGTGCCAGCAAAACAGGGAGCAATCAGCCCCAGCATTTT; CDR3 protein: CASKTGSNQPQHF
clone size: NA; V gene: TRBV7-2; D gene: TRBD1; J gene: TRBJ1-5; CDR3 DNA: TGTGCCAGCAGCCCCGGGGGGACAGGGGGCAATCAGCCCCAGCATTTT; CDR3 protein: CASSPGGTGGNQPQHF
clone size: NA; V gene: TRBV5-1; D gene: TRBD1; J gene: TRBJ2-2; CDR3 DNA: TGCGCCAGCAGCTTAGGGACAGGGCGAACCGGGGAGCTGTTTTTT; CDR3 protein: CASSLGTGRTGELFF
clone size: NA; V gene: TRBV28; D gene: NA; J gene: TRBJ2-5; CDR3 DNA: TGTGCCAGCAGTTTGGGCAGCCTCCAGGCTGAGACCCAGTACTTC; CDR3 protein: CASSLGSLQAETQYF
clone size: once; V gene: TRBV9; D gene: TRBD1; J gene: TRBJ2-7; CDR3 DNA: TGTGCCAGCAGCGTGGGGGGACAGGGAGGGAACGAGCAGTACTTC; CDR3 protein: CASSVGGQGGNEQYF
clone size: NA; V gene: TRBV6-2/TRBV6-3; D gene: NA; J gene: TRBJ2-1; CDR3 DNA: TGTGCCAGCAGTTACTACCCACACAATGAGCAGTTCTTC; CDR3 protein: CASSYYPHNEQFF
clone size: NA; V gene: TRBV3-1/TRBV3-2; D gene: NA; J gene: TRBJ2-1; CDR3 DNA: TGTGCCAGCAGCCAATCCCCCGCCGAGCGGGTCAACAATGAGCAGTTCTTC; CDR3 protein: CASSQSPAERVNNEQFF
clone size: NA; V gene: TRBV5-1; D gene: NA; J gene: TRBJ1-5; CDR3 DNA: TGCGCCAGCAGCTTGGGAGGTGGCGGTCAGCCCCAGCATTTT; CDR3 protein: CASSLGGGGQPQHF
clone size: NA; V gene: TRBV27; D gene: NA; J gene: TRBJ1-6; CDR3 DNA: TGTGCCAGCAGTTCCCCCTATAATTCACCCCTCCACTTT; CDR3 protein: CASSSPYNSPLHF
clone size: NA; V gene: TRBV5-4; D gene: NA; J gene: TRBJ2-3; CDR3 DNA: TGTGCCAGCAGCTTGGTAGTGACCTTGGCTTCTAGCACAGATACGCAGTATTTT; CDR3 protein: CASSLVVTLASSTDTQYF
clone size: NA; V gene: TRBV12-3/TRBV12-4; D gene: NA; J gene: TRBJ1-2; CDR3 DNA: TGTGCCAGCAGTTCCGCCTCAGGGTATGGCTACACCTTC; CDR3 protein: CASSSASGYGYTF
clone size: NA; V gene: TRBV3-1/TRBV3-2; D gene: NA; J gene: TRBJ1-3; CDR3 DNA: TGTGCCAGCAGCCAACGGGACACCGGAACGGCCATATATTTT; CDR3 protein: CASSQRDTGTAIYF
clone size: NA; V gene: TRBV2; D gene: NA; J gene: TRBJ2-3; CDR3 DNA: TGTGCCAGCAGTGCCCTCCGAGATACGCAGTATTTT; CDR3 protein: CASSALRDTQYF
clone size: once; V gene: TRBV9; D gene: TRBD2; J gene: TRBJ2-3; CDR3 DNA: TGTGCCAGCAGCGCCTTAGCGGGAGAAGCAGATACGCAGTATTTT; CDR3 protein: CASSALAGEADTQYF
clone size: NA; V gene: TRBV27; D gene: TRBD2; J gene: TRBJ2-1; CDR3 DNA: TGTGCCAGCAGTTCCGGTGCGGGAGTAAGTTACAATGAGCAGTTCTTC; CDR3 protein: CASSSGAGVSYNEQFF
clone size: NA; V gene: TRBV7-2; D gene: NA; J gene: TRBJ2-2; CDR3 DNA: TGTGCCAGCAGCCCCAGAATAGTTGAGGGGGTGGTAACCGGGGAGCTGTTTTTT; CDR3 protein: CASSPRIVEGVVTGELFF
clone size: NA; V gene: TRBV30; D gene: TRBD2; J gene: TRBJ2-2; CDR3 DNA: TGTGCCTGTCCAACTACTGCGGGAGGTTTCACCGGGGAGCTGTTTTTT; CDR3 protein: CACPTTAGGFTGELFF
clone size: NA; V gene: TRBV10-1; D gene: NA; J gene: TRBJ1-6; CDR3 DNA: TGCGCCAGCAGTGAGTCGGGCGGACATTCACCCCTCCACTTT; CDR3 protein: CASSESGGHSPLHF
clone size: NA; V gene: TRBV28; D gene: TRBD1; J gene: TRBJ1-2; CDR3 DNA: TGTGCCAGCAGTGGGACAGGGAGTAACTATGGCTACACCTTC; CDR3 protein: CASSGTGSNYGYTF
clone size: NA; V gene: TRBV5-4; D gene: TRBD2; J gene: TRBJ2-5; CDR3 DNA: TGTGCCAGCAGCTTGGGCGGGGGGGCCTACCAAGAGACCCAGTACTTC; CDR3 protein: CASSLGGGAYQETQYF
clone size: NA; V gene: TRBV6-5; D gene: NA; J gene: TRBJ1-5; CDR3 DNA: TGTGCCACCAGGATTCATGCGGACCGCTGGCAGCCCCAGCATTTT; CDR3 protein: CATRIHADRWQPQHF
clone size: NA; V gene: TRBV6-5; D gene: TRBD1; J gene: TRBJ2-7; CDR3 DNA: TGTGCCAGCTGGCGGGACAGGGACTCCTACGAGCAGTACTTC; CDR3 protein: CASWRDRDSYEQYF
clone size: NA; V gene: TRBV9; D gene: TRBD1; J gene: TRBJ2-2; CDR3 DNA: TGTGCCAGCAGCGCCACAGGGGTCGGCGGGGAGCTGTTTTTT; CDR3 protein: CASSATGVGGELFF
clone size: NA; V gene: TRBV5-1; D gene: TRBD1; J gene: TRBJ1-6; CDR3 DNA: TGCGCCAGCAGTTCAGGGGGCCAGGATTCACCCCTCCACTTT; CDR3 protein: CASSSGGQDSPLHF
clone size: NA; V gene: TRBV2; D gene: TRBD1; J gene: TRBJ1-6; CDR3 DNA: TGTGCCACCGGGGACAGGACCTCCGATTCACCCCTCCACTTT; CDR3 protein: CATGDRTSDSPLHF
clone size: NA; V gene: TRBV28; D gene: NA; J gene: TRBJ1-3; CDR3 DNA: TGTGCCAGCAAAGGTCTTGGCACCATATATTTT; CDR3 protein: CASKGLGTIYF
clone size: NA; V gene: TRBV3-1/TRBV3-2; D gene: NA; J gene: TRBJ2-5; CDR3 DNA: TGTGCCAGCAGCGCCCTGGCAGGGTCCCAAGAGACCCAGTACTTC; CDR3 protein: CASSALAGSQETQYF
clone size: NA; V gene: TRBV19; D gene: TRBD2; J gene: TRBJ2-1; CDR3 DNA: TGTGCCAGTAGCTTGAGCGGGAGGGCCTACAATGAGCAGTTCTTC; CDR3 protein: CASSLSGRAYNEQFF
clone size: NA; V gene: TRBV6-5; D gene: NA; J gene: TRBJ1-1; CDR3 DNA: TGTGCCAGCAGTTCTCAGGCGATGAACACTGAAGCTTTCTTT; CDR3 protein: CASSSQAMNTEAFF
clone size: NA; V gene: TRBV18; D gene: NA; J gene: TRBJ2-3; CDR3 DNA: TGTGCCAGCTCACCACCGGGGGAAGATACGCAGTATTTT; CDR3 protein: CASSPPGEDTQYF
clone size: NA; V gene: TRBV5-5; D gene: TRBD2; J gene: TRBJ2-1; CDR3 DNA: TGTGCCAGCAGCCTCGGACTAGCAGAGTACAATGAGCAGTTCTTC; CDR3 protein: CASSLGLAEYNEQFF
clone size: NA; V gene: TRBV28; D gene: NA; J gene: TRBJ1-2; CDR3 DNA: TGTGCCAGCAGCCCCGGACGGGCCGATGGCTACACCTTC; CDR3 protein: CASSPGRADGYTF
clone size: NA; V gene: TRBV2; D gene: NA; J gene: TRBJ2-7; CDR3 DNA: TGTGCCAGCAGTCGCACAGACCCCTACGAGCAGTACTTC; CDR3 protein: CASSRTDPYEQYF
clone size: NA; V gene: TRBV5-6; D gene: NA; J gene: TRBJ1-5; CDR3 DNA: TGTGCCAGCAGCTTGGGAGGGATTCAGCCCCAGCATTTT; CDR3 protein: CASSLGGIQPQHF
clone size: NA; V gene: TRBV28; D gene: NA; J gene: TRBJ1-6; CDR3 DNA: TGTGCCAGCAGTCAGGGTCGGTATAATTCACCCCTCCACTTT; CDR3 protein: CASSQGRYNSPLHF
clone size: NA; V gene: TRBV5-1; D gene: NA; J gene: TRBJ2-2; CDR3 DNA: TGCGCCAGCAGCTTGGCTACCGCCCCGGGCACCGGGGAGCTGTTTTTT; CDR3 protein: CASSLATAPGTGELFF
clone size: NA; V gene: TRBV5-1; D gene: NA; J gene: TRBJ1-4; CDR3 DNA: TGCGCCAGCAGCTTGCCCCTGGGTAGGGAAGGGGAAAAACTGTTTTTT; CDR3 protein: CASSLPLGREGEKLFF
clone size: NA; V gene: TRBV6-5; D gene: TRBD2; J gene: TRBJ2-1; CDR3 DNA: TGTGCCAGCAGTTACTCGGCTAGCGGAAACAATGAGCAGTTCTTC; CDR3 protein: CASSYSASGNNEQFF
clone size: NA; V gene: TRBV7-8; D gene: NA; J gene: TRBJ1-5; CDR3 DNA: TGTGCCAGCAGCCTTACCGGGACTCCTAGCAATCAGCCCCAGCATTTT; CDR3 protein: CASSLTGTPSNQPQHF
clone size: NA; V gene: TRBV28; D gene: NA; J gene: TRBJ2-5; CDR3 DNA: TGTGCCAGCAGTTTACCTTACAGCGACTCCCCGGGCAAAGAGACCCAGTACTTC; CDR3 protein: CASSLPYSDSPGKETQYF
clone size: NA; V gene: TRBV27; D gene: TRBD1; J gene: TRBJ2-7; CDR3 DNA: TGTGCCAGCAGTCAGGACAGGGCCGCCTACGAGCAGTACTTC; CDR3 protein: CASSQDRAAYEQYF
clone size: NA; V gene: TRBV11-2; D gene: NA; J gene: TRBJ2-3; CDR3 DNA: TGTGCCAGCAGCACCTGGCGAGTCACAGATACGCAGTATTTT; CDR3 protein: CASSTWRVTDTQYF
clone size: once; V gene: TRBV7-2; D gene: NA; J gene: TRBJ1-1; CDR3 DNA: TGTGCCAGCAGGGCCAGGGATACGAACACTGAAGCTTTCTTT; CDR3 protein: CASRARDTNTEAFF
clone size: once; V gene: TRBV19; D gene: TRBD1; J gene: TRBJ1-1; CDR3 DNA: TGTGCCAGTAGTGGACAAACCGACAGGGGGCGAAGGGAAGCTTTCTTT; CDR3 protein: CASSGQTDRGRREAFF
clone size: NA; V gene: TRBV2; D gene: NA; J gene: TRBJ2-7; CDR3 DNA: TGTGCCAGCAGTGTGGGCCCAGACCGCGAGCAGTACTTC; CDR3 protein: CASSVGPDREQYF